Shown below are 20 T cell receptor beta chains from a single sample sequenced in a study of shared clonotypes between healthy human individuals. Measured with immunoSEQ multiplex PCR; TCRdb has only the in-frame clones, and not every one. The table includes about 670,000 clones, around 72% detected once. The sample taken for sequencing was memory CD4+ T cells sorted from blood. Specified subset: CD45RA-negative fraction. The receptors here all came from a woman aged 25 to 45 in good health.

Only a few counts were recorded for this clone. The chain has TRBV18 and TRBJ2-5; D not certain. The CDR3 loop spans 12 amino acids. V was trimmed by 3 bases and J by 14 bases, leaving 16 bases between them. The germline gives CDR1 KGHSH, CDR2 LQKENI. This chain's CDR3 is CASSPLEGLPYF. CDR3 coding DNA: TGTGCCAGCTCACCTCTTGAAGGATTGCCTTACTTC.

The chain uses TRBV6-5 and TRBJ1-5; the D gene is possibly TRBD1 (6 bases). CDR1 is MNHEY, CDR2 SVGAGI, per germline. This CDR3 has 14 residues. Deletions cut 6 bases from V and 7 bases from J, with 16 bases between. For the CDR3, the DNA is TGTGCCAGCAGAAAACAGGGTTTTATGCAGCCCCAGCATTTT. Its translation: CASRKQGFMQPQHF.

The chain couples TRBV7-6 to TRBJ2-7; TRBD2 matches 8 bases. Trimming cost V 5 bases and J 2 bases; bases outside gene matches: 11. Germline-derived CDR1 and CDR2 are SGHVS and FNYEAQ. This CDR3 contains 16 residues. The CDR3 nucleotides are TGTGCCAGCAGCCCGACGGGGGGAGCGGGGGCCTACGAGCAGTACTTC. Translation: CASSPTGGAGAYEQYF. Complete variable domain (other parts from reference TRBV7-6 and TRBJ2-7): GAGVSQSPRYKVTKRGQDVALRCDPISGHVSLYWYRQALGQGPEFLTYFNYEAQQDKSGLPNDRFSAERPEGSISTLTIQRTEQRDSAMYRCASSPTGGAGAYEQYFGPGTRLTVT.

The chain is built from TRBV18 and TRBJ1-4; no definite D call. This CDR3 region has 14 residues. Trimming removed 5 bases from V and 4 bases from J, with 11 bases in between. Germline lookup yields CDR1 KGHSH and CDR2 LQKENI. CDR3 loop: CASSLDSSNEKLFF. The CDR3 bases are TGTGCCAGCTCATTGGACTCAAGTAATGAAAAACTGTTTTTT.

J is TRBJ2-1 and V is TRBV29-1, with 10 bases that match TRBD2. This CDR3 region has 14 residues. Germline CDR1 SQVTM, CDR2 ANQGSEA. V lost 3 bases to trimming and J lost 10 bases; unmatched junction nucleotides: 9. CDR3 sequence (DNA): TGCAGCGTTGAGAGGAGCGGGAGGGCGCGGGAGCAGTTCTTC. It yields the protein CSVERSGRAREQFF.

This rearrangement joins TRBV10-1 to TRBJ2-7; 9 nucleotides agree with TRBD2. V gave up 0 bases and J gave up 4 bases; unmatched junction bases: 1. The CDR3 sequence is 14 residues long. The germline CDR1 and CDR2 sequences are WNHNN and SYGVQD (reference sequence). The CDR3, as DNA: TGCGCCAGCAGTGAGTCCACTAGCGGGTACGAGCAGTACTTC. Amino acids: CASSESTSGYEQYF.

V is TRBV2 and J is TRBJ1-5; the match to TRBD1 covers 7 bases. CDR3 length: 15 amino acids. The V gene's germline CDR1 is SNHLY and CDR2 FYNNEI. V gave up 4 bases and J gave up 5 bases; unmatched junction bases: 8. The CDR3 nucleotides read TGTGCCAGCAGTGGGAACAGGGACAGCCATCAGCCCCAGCATTTT. This codes for CASSGNRDSHQPQHF.

In regard to this clone: The sample has other DNA sequences that encode this CDR3 too. The CDR3 DNA reads TGCGCCAGCAGCTTGGACAGTATTTCCTACAATGAGCAGTTCTTC. Encoded protein: CASSLDSISYNEQFF. The chain joins TRBV5-1 to TRBJ2-1; unclear D gene. The CDR3 runs 15 residues. Germline V gene lookup returns CDR1 SGHRS and CDR2 YFSETQ. Trimming pared 0 bases from V and 1 base from J, leaving 8 bases between.

The CDR3 spells CASSSGLAVEETQYF. The CDR3 bases are TGTGCCAGCAGCTCGGGACTAGCGGTTGAAGAGACCCAGTACTTC. The V and J genes are TRBV2 and TRBJ2-5, with 11 bases matching TRBD2. Germline V CDR1 and CDR2: SNHLY, FYNNEI. This CDR3 has 15 amino acids. J gave up 3 bases and V 6 bases, and 6 bases lay outside the gene matches. Full variable domain (rest looked up from reference TRBV2 and TRBJ2-5): EPEVTQTPSHQVTQMGQEVILRCVPISNHLYFYWYRQILGQKVEFLVSFYNNEISEKSEIFDDQFSVERPDGSNFTLKIRSTKLEDSAMYFCASSSGLAVEETQYFGPGTRLLVL.

V usage is TRBV4-1 and J usage is TRBJ2-7; 9 nucleotides agree with TRBD1. From germline, CDR1 is MGHRA and CDR2 YSYEKL. The CDR3 sequence is 16 residues long. With 2 bases clipped from V and 2 bases from J, the junction kept 7 bases outside the gene matches. In DNA, the CDR3 is TGCGCCAGCAGCCAATTCGGACAGGGGCCTACCTACGAGCAGTACTTC. Amino acids: CASSQFGQGPTYEQYF.

This clone appeared a few times. The V and J genes are TRBV5-1 and TRBJ2-7, with D perhaps being TRBD1 or TRBD2 (7 bases each). Germline CDR1 is SGHRS and CDR2 is YFSETQ. With 4 bases removed from V and 2 bases from J, the gap between germline ends came to 19 bases. The CDR3 runs 16 residues. The CDR3: CASSPRQGGATYEQYF. The CDR3 nucleotides read TGCGCCAGCAGCCCTAGACAGGGAGGGGCCACCTACGAGCAGTACTTC.

This sequence joins TRBV28 and TRBJ1-5, with 7 bases aligning to TRBD1. Germline V gene data show CDR1 as MDHEN and CDR2 as SYDVKM. V shed 2 bases, J shed 5 bases, and the junction held 3 bases outside the gene matches. The CDR3 length is 14 residues. The CDR3 loop is CASSLQGGHQPQHF. The CDR3 DNA reads as TGTGCCAGCAGTTTACAGGGGGGTCATCAGCCCCAGCATTTT. Variable domain in full (rest from reference TRBV28 and TRBJ1-5): DVKVTQSSRYLVKRTGEKVFLECVQDMDHENMFWYRQDPGLGLRLIYFSYDVKMKEKGDIPEGYSVSREKKERFSLILESASTNQTSMYLCASSLQGGHQPQHFGDGTRLSIL.

This chain links TRBV5-1 with TRBJ2-7, with 10 bases that match TRBD2. Germline values: CDR1 SGHRS, CDR2 YFSETQ. The ends lost 6 bases at V and 0 bases at J; junction bases unmatched: 6. This CDR3 comprises 15 residues. CDR3 sequence reads: CASTTGTSDSYEQYF. In DNA, the CDR3 is TGCGCCAGCACCACCGGGACTAGCGACTCCTACGAGCAGTACTTC. Variable domain in full (rest from reference TRBV5-1 and TRBJ2-7): KAGVTQTPRYLIKTRGQQVTLSCSPISGHRSVSWYQQTPGQGLQFLFEYFSETQRNKGNFPGRFSGRQFSNSRSEMNVSTLELGDSALYLCASTTGTSDSYEQYFGPGTRLTVT.

The chain recombines TRBV25-1 with TRBJ2-1, with 8 bases fitting TRBD1. The CDR3 has 16 residues. J gave up 1 base and V 2 bases, and 4 bases lay outside the gene matches. Germline-derived CDR1 and CDR2 are MGHDK and SYGVNS. The DNA for the CDR3 is TGTGCCAGCAGTGAACTAGGACAGGGATCCTACAATGAGCAGTTCTTC. As protein: CASSELGQGSYNEQFF.

The rearrangement links TRBV28 to TRBJ2-7; D gene uncertain. The V gene lost 4 bases and the J gene lost 6 bases, with 10 bases spanning the gap. The CDR3 totals 12 residues. The germline V gene encodes CDR1 MDHEN and CDR2 SYDVKM. This CDR3 is CASSSHSVEQYF. CDR3 bases: TGTGCCAGCAGTTCGCATAGTGTCGAGCAGTACTTC.

This chain links TRBV5-1 with TRBJ2-3; 7 positions match TRBD2. The length of the CDR3 is 12 residues. The germline V gene encodes CDR1 SGHRS and CDR2 YFSETQ. The V gene end was trimmed by 5 bases and the J gene end by 4 bases; junction bases not matched to a gene: 1. CDR3 bases: TGCGCCAGCAGGCGGGGGTCAGATACGCAGTATTTT. Protein: CASRRGSDTQYF.

The chain has TRBV6-5 and TRBJ2-7; no firm D call. CDR3 length: 16 amino acids. Germline CDR1 and CDR2: MNHEY and SVGAGI. V was cut by 4 bases and J by 9 bases, with 25 bases left in between. The CDR3 here is CASSSEVAGEKYRQYF. The DNA of the CDR3 is TGTGCCAGCAGTTCTGAGGTAGCAGGTGAAAAATATAGGCAGTACTTC.

The genes are TRBV15 and TRBJ1-1; 7 positions match TRBD1. The CDR3 spans 13 residues. J was trimmed by 6 bases and V by 4 bases; bases with no gene match: 5. CDR1 is LNHNV, CDR2 YYDKDF, per germline (reference sequence). CDR3: CATSNDRVAEAFF. The CDR3 DNA is TGTGCCACCAGCAACGACAGGGTCGCTGAAGCTTTCTTT.

The chain combines TRBV4-1 with TRBJ1-1; TRBD1 aligns across 8 bases. J lost 4 bases, V lost 4 bases, and 11 bases had no gene match. This CDR3 is 16 amino acids long. Germline values: CDR1 MGHRA, CDR2 YSYEKL. The CDR3 DNA reads TGCGCCAGCAGCCGCGGACAGGGTGTCCTTGGCACTGAAGCTTTCTTT. Protein product: CASSRGQGVLGTEAFF.

The chain joins TRBV5-8 to TRBJ2-3, with 10 bases fitting TRBD1. Losses at the gene ends were 7 bases for V and 3 bases for J; bases not matched to a gene: 2. The CDR3 runs 13 residues. The V gene's germline CDR1 is SGHTS and CDR2 YDEGEE. CDR3 amino acids: CASSDRGTDTQYF. The CDR3 nucleotides read TGTGCCAGCTCGGACAGGGGGACAGATACGCAGTATTTT.